This T cell receptor beta chain was profiled in a study of cytomegalovirus exposure and HLA in healthy donors. The CDR3 runs 12 residues. Germline CDR1 reads SGHTA; CDR2 reads FQGNSA. V was pared by 4 bases and J by 9 bases, with 13 bases between. Primers included in the PCR were 60 Vbeta and 13 Jbeta primers. Assay used: immunoSEQ multiplex PCR; TCRdb lists only in-frame clones, some missing. The sample records roughly 73,000 clones, 60% to 75% being singletons. The sequencing input was PBMCs. The clonotype originates from a man in his 70s in good health and CMV-seronegative. V usage is TRBV7-2 and J usage is TRBJ2-7; a possible D gene is TRBD2 (6 bases). The CDR3, as DNA: TGTGCCAGCAGCTCCTCCCGGGAGCTGCAGTACTTC. It is translated as CASSSSRELQYF.